The 23 T cell receptor beta chains reported below all come from one sample, sequenced in a study of T cell repertoires in cytomegalovirus infection. TCRdb re-called the reads through MiXCR, storing one row per CDR3 protein. The data hold 130,000 or so distinct CDR3 sequences, with under 8.5% observed a single time. Input material: PBMCs. All receptors come from a human donor in good health (CMV status not recorded). Some clones in this sample may be carry-over from other donors' samples.

This clonotype has a count of ten or more. J is TRBJ2-1 and V is TRBV4-1, with 7 bases identical to TRBD1. With V trimmed by 1 base and J by 9 bases, 6 bases remained unmatched. The germline V gene has CDR1 MGHRA and CDR2 YSYEKL. This CDR3 is built from 14 residues. CDR3 sequence (DNA): TGCGCCAGCAGCCAAGTCGGAAGGGGGCGTGAGCAGTTCTTC. Residues: CASSQVGRGREQFF.

This clonotype showed up just a few times. This chain links TRBV11-3 with TRBJ2-5; D remains unclear. Germline assignment: CDR1 SGHNT and CDR2 YENEEA. This CDR3 has 16 amino acids. V was trimmed by 1 base and J by 5 bases, leaving 17 bases between them. The CDR3 DNA reads TGTGCCAGCAGCTTAGGTCCCGGGCCCGAAGGGGAGACCCAGTACTTC. Protein: CASSLGPGPEGETQYF.

This clonotype has only a few counts. The chain couples TRBV29-1 to TRBJ2-7; TRBD1 agrees at 7 bases. Germline lookup yields CDR1 SQVTM and CDR2 ANQGSEA. The CDR3 is 14 residues long. Losses at the gene ends were 4 bases for V and 6 bases for J; bases not matched to a gene: 12. The CDR3 nucleotides read TGCAGCGTTGGCACCGGGACAGCCTCTCTCGAGCAGTACTTC. This codes for CSVGTGTASLEQYF.

The chain combines TRBV25-1 with TRBJ1-6; D remains unclear. Germline V gene data show CDR1 as MGHDK and CDR2 as SYGVNS. V lost 0 bases and J 5 bases, leaving 11 bases between the germline ends. CDR3 size: 16 residues. CDR3 sequence: CASSEYKGGHNSPLHF. CDR3 coding DNA: TGTGCCAGCAGTGAATATAAGGGTGGGCATAATTCACCCCTCCACTTT. Supplemented by reference TRBV25-1 and TRBJ1-6, the full variable domain reads EADIYQTPRYLVIGTGKKITLECSQTMGHDKMYWYQQDPGMELHLIHYSYGVNSTEKGDLSSESTVSRIRTEHFPLTLESARPSHTSQYLCASSEYKGGHNSPLHFGNGTRLTVT.

This chain uses TRBV6-2 or TRBV6-3 with TRBJ1-1; no clear D gene. This CDR3 is built from 15 residues. Germline values: CDR1 MNHEY, CDR2 SVGEGT. V was clipped by 0 bases and J by 5 bases, with 13 bases between them. Written as DNA, the CDR3 is TGTGCCAGCAGTTACTCGAACCCCCCCGGGACTGAAGCTTTCTTT. Protein sequence: CASSYSNPPGTEAFF.

This clonotype was counted many times. The CDR3 loop is CSARVREQVTEAFF. In DNA, the CDR3 is TGCAGTGCTAGAGTGAGGGAGCAGGTCACTGAAGCTTTCTTT. This chain links TRBV20-1 with TRBJ1-1; D gene uncertain. V dropped 1 base and J dropped 4 bases, with 13 bases sitting between them. CDR1 is DFQATT, CDR2 SNEGSKA, per germline (reference sequence). This CDR3 region has 14 residues.

In its sample, this clonotype was seen a few times. The V call is TRBV5-5, the J call TRBJ2-7; tentatively, D is TRBD2 (6 bases). V lost 0 bases and J lost 3, with 13 bases in between. Looked up from germline, CDR1 is SGHKS and CDR2 is YYEKEE (reference sequence). The CDR3 sequence is 15 residues long. The CDR3 nucleotides are TGTGCCAGCAGCTTGGGTCCCGACGGGAGCTACGAGCAGTACTTC. Its translation is CASSLGPDGSYEQYF.

This clonotype was recorded many times. This chain joins TRBV20-1 and TRBJ2-3; 14 bases align to TRBD2. After removal of 2 bases from V and 2 bases from J, the junction contained 6 bases not matched to a gene. CDR1 and CDR2 from the germline V gene are DFQATT and SNEGSKA (reference sequence). This CDR3 has 17 residues. CDR3 residues: CSARRLAGGLNTDTQYF. The CDR3 coding sequence is TGCAGTGCTAGAAGACTAGCGGGGGGGCTTAACACAGATACGCAGTATTTT.

This clonotype was detected a few times. The V call is TRBV29-1, the J call TRBJ2-7, with D maybe TRBD1 (6 bases). The ends were cut back, 5 bases at V and 3 bases at J, with 14 bases in the middle. This CDR3 comprises 13 residues. Germline V gene data show CDR1 as SQVTM and CDR2 as ANQGSEA. CDR3 in amino acids: CSVSRDTGYEQYF. The CDR3 DNA reads TGCAGCGTTTCCCGGGACACAGGCTACGAGCAGTACTTC.

There are many counts of this clonotype. The chain is built from TRBV28 and TRBJ1-1; 7 bases align to TRBD1. Germline CDR1 reads MDHEN; CDR2 reads SYDVKM. The CDR3 spans 17 residues. The V and J ends lost 4 bases and 1 base, in that order; junction bases with no gene match: 12. CDR3 DNA sequence: TGTGCCAGCAGTTCTCCATCACTGACAGGGTCGAACACTGAAGCTTTCTTT. It yields the protein CASSSPSLTGSNTEAFF.

This sequence joins TRBV19 and TRBJ1-1; no reliable D call. V was clipped by 4 bases and J by 0 bases, with 15 bases between them. In germline, CDR1 is LNHDA, CDR2 SQIVND (reference sequence). CDR3 length equals 16 residues. The CDR3 DNA reads as TGTGCCAGTAGTACCCCTTGGACGGAACTGAACACTGAAGCTTTCTTT. This encodes CASSTPWTELNTEAFF.

The rearrangement links TRBV9 to TRBJ1-5; D perhaps matches TRBD1 (6 bases). Germline V lookup: CDR1 SGDLS, CDR2 YYNGEE. There are 15 residues in the CDR3. V lost 4 bases to trimming and J lost 6 bases, with 17 bases between them. The CDR3 spells CASSPYSGVGQPQHF. CDR3 sequence (DNA): TGTGCCAGCAGCCCATACTCAGGGGTTGGTCAGCCCCAGCATTTT.

This clonotype has more than one count but fewer than ten. This rearrangement joins TRBV20-1 to TRBJ1-1, with D unclear. The CDR3 is 14 amino acids. The V gene's germline CDR1 is DFQATT and CDR2 SNEGSKA (reference sequence). The ends were cut back, 6 bases at V and 3 bases at J, with 17 bases in the middle. The CDR3: CSAPAVGWDTEAFF. In DNA form, the CDR3 reads TGCAGTGCCCCAGCGGTGGGGTGGGACACTGAAGCTTTCTTT.

This clonotype has ten or more counts. The rearrangement uses TRBV7-2 and TRBJ2-5; TRBD1 matches at 11 bases. V dropped 5 bases and J dropped 4; count of bases not matched to a gene: 9. CDR3 length: 16 residues. Germline CDR1 reads SGHTA; CDR2 reads FQGNSA. The CDR3 sequence is CASSADRDRGGETQYF. The CDR3 DNA follows: TGTGCCAGCAGCGCAGACCGGGACAGGGGGGGAGAGACCCAGTACTTC.

The sample holds many counts of this clonotype. The V call is TRBV6-2 or TRBV6-3, the J call TRBJ2-3, with TRBD1 as a possible D gene (6 bases). Germline loops: CDR1 MNHEY, CDR2 SVGEGT. The CDR3 covers 14 residues. The germline V and J ends were trimmed by 5 bases and 3 bases, with 12 bases remaining between them. The CDR3 spells CASSPTQGTDTQYF. DNA for the CDR3: TGTGCCAGCAGTCCCACTCAGGGGACAGATACGCAGTATTTT.

This clonotype was found many times. V usage is TRBV15 and J usage is TRBJ2-5; D gene uncertain. V was pared by 1 base and J by 1 base, with 4 bases between. CDR1 is LNHNV and CDR2 is YYDKDF in the germline V gene (reference sequence). CDR3 length: 13 amino acids. Written as DNA, the CDR3 is TGTGCCACCAGCAGAGGAGTCCAAGAGACCCAGTACTTC. Its translation is CATSRGVQETQYF.

This clonotype was seen ten or more times. V and J are TRBV7-2 and TRBJ1-1; the D is unclear. Looked up from germline, CDR1 is SGHTA and CDR2 is FQGNSA. The CDR3 has 16 amino acids. Trimming pared 2 bases from V and 1 base from J, leaving 14 bases between. The CDR3 is CASSLMARPPNTEAFF. The DNA of the CDR3 is TGTGCCAGCAGCTTAATGGCACGGCCTCCGAACACTGAAGCTTTCTTT.

This clonotype was counted ten times or more. V is TRBV7-2 and J is TRBJ2-2; D might be TRBD2 (7 bases). In germline, CDR1 is SGHTA, CDR2 FQGNSA. V lost 8 bases and J lost 4, with 17 bases in between. The CDR3 has 15 residues. The CDR3 loop is CASRRGATSTGELFF. CDR3 bases: TGTGCCAGCCGTCGGGGGGCCACAAGCACCGGGGAGCTGTTTTTT.

The table lists this clonotype with many counts. V is TRBV7-2 and J is TRBJ2-1; the match to TRBD2 covers 9 bases. The V segment lost 4 bases and the J segment 4 bases; nucleotides outside the gene matches: 5. This CDR3 spans 15 amino acids. Per germline, CDR1 SGHTA and CDR2 FQGNSA. The CDR3 sequence: CASSSGTSLYNEQFF. In nucleotides, the CDR3 is TGTGCCAGCAGCTCCGGGACTAGCCTATACAATGAGCAGTTCTTC.

This clonotype has only a few counts. This chain links TRBV6-5 with TRBJ2-7; TRBD1 matches 8 bases. V lost 6 bases to trimming and J lost 6 bases; unmatched junction nucleotides: 7. Germline loops: CDR1 MNHEY, CDR2 SVGAGI. The CDR3 consists of 13 residues. The CDR3 region has the DNA TGTGCCAGCAGAAACAGGGGGGCAAGCGAGCAGTACTTC. This codes for CASRNRGASEQYF.

This clonotype was picked up a small number of times. The chain combines TRBV5-1 with TRBJ2-3; TRBD2 matches 10 bases. Germline CDR1 SGHRS, CDR2 YFSETQ. Germline trimming cut 0 bases from V and 0 bases from J; bases unmatched to any gene: 7. The CDR3 contains 18 residues. The chain's CDR3 is CASSLAGLAGASTDTQYF. Written as DNA, the CDR3 is TGCGCCAGCAGCTTGGCCGGGCTAGCGGGGGCGAGCACAGATACGCAGTATTTT.

This clonotype has just a few counts. This sequence joins TRBV20-1 and TRBJ2-1, with TRBD2 matching 7 bases. V lost 3 bases and J lost 7; bases outside the gene matches: 15. The CDR3 loop spans 16 amino acids. Germline V gene sequence: CDR1 DFQATT, CDR2 SNEGSKA (reference sequence). DNA of the CDR3: TGCAGTGCTAGTGATGCCGCACTAGCGACCGTTAATGAGCAGTTCTTC. Translated, it gives CSASDAALATVNEQFF.

Only a few counts were recorded for this clonotype. CDR3 bases: TGTGCCAGTAGTATAGATCGGGCAGGGCCCTCGAGGGAAGCCAAAAACATTCAGTACTTC. Translation gives CASSIDRAGPSREAKNIQYF. The rearrangement links TRBV19 to TRBJ2-4; tentatively, D is TRBD1 or TRBD2 (5 bases each). Germline V lookup: CDR1 LNHDA, CDR2 SQIVND (reference sequence). V was clipped by 0 bases and J by 0 bases, with 21 bases between them. This CDR3 has 20 residues.